Presented here are 8 T cell receptor beta chains from one specimen sequenced in a study of shared clonotypes between healthy human individuals. The table came from immunoSEQ multiplex PCR; TCRdb's copy has only in-frame clones and leaves some out. The repertoire consists of roughly 640,000 clones, with around 67% occurring once and the leading ten covering more than 1.5%. The sample taken for sequencing was memory CD4+ T cells sorted from blood. Regarding subset: CD45RA-negative fraction. Every receptor here comes from a woman aged 25 to 39 in good health.

The rearrangement joins TRBV5-1 to TRBJ1-4; no firm D call. Trimming took off 4 bases at V and 2 bases at J, with 9 bases between the two ends. The germline V gene has CDR1 SGHRS and CDR2 YFSETQ. The CDR3 spans 14 residues. Here the CDR3 DNA reads TGCGCCAGCAGCAAAGGGATGACTAATGAAAAACTGTTTTTT. Translation gives CASSKGMTNEKLFF.

The chain uses TRBV5-1 and TRBJ2-3, with TRBD2 matching over 8 bases. Germline V gene lookup returns CDR1 SGHRS and CDR2 YFSETQ. V lost 4 bases, J lost 4 bases, and 5 bases stayed unmatched. This CDR3 contains 14 residues. The CDR3 reads CASSVAGQADTQYF. CDR3 sequence (DNA): TGCGCCAGCAGCGTAGCGGGACAAGCAGATACGCAGTATTTT. The full variable domain, its missing parts supplied by reference TRBV5-1 and TRBJ2-3, is KAGVTQTPRYLIKTRGQQVTLSCSPISGHRSVSWYQQTPGQGLQFLFEYFSETQRNKGNFPGRFSGRQFSNSRSEMNVSTLELGDSALYLCASSVAGQADTQYFGPGTRLTVL.

This clone occurred once. The chain links TRBV19 to TRBJ2-4; TRBD1 matches at 7 bases. The trim removed 3 bases at V and 5 bases at J, leaving 10 bases unmatched. This CDR3 region has 16 residues. Germline CDR1 LNHDA, CDR2 SQIVND (reference sequence). CDR3 amino acids: CASSISIRGIQNIQYF. The CDR3 DNA sequence: TGTGCCAGTAGTATCTCTATCAGGGGGATCCAAAACATTCAGTACTTC. Full variable domain (remainder filled in from reference TRBV19 and TRBJ2-4): DGGITQSPKYLFRKEGQNVTLSCEQNLNHDAMYWYRQDPGQGLRLIYYSQIVNDFQKGDIAEGYSVSREKKESFPLTVTSAQKNPTAFYLCASSISIRGIQNIQYFGAGTRLSVL.

This chain connects TRBV6-5 to TRBJ2-7, with D perhaps given as TRBD1 or TRBD2 (7 bases each). The CDR3 sequence is 15 residues long. Germline-derived CDR1 and CDR2 are MNHEY and SVGAGI. V was pared by 5 bases and J by 1 base, with 15 bases between. CDR3 nucleotides: TGTGCCAGCAGTCAGACAGGGAGGGCATCCTACGAGCAGTACTTC. This encodes CASSQTGRASYEQYF.

This clone has ten or more counts. The genes are TRBV30 and TRBJ2-5, with D perhaps matching TRBD1 (6 bases). The CDR3 sequence is 12 residues long. V lost 4 bases to trimming and J lost 0 bases, with 6 bases between them. Germline CDR1 GTSNPN, CDR2 SVGIG (reference sequence). CDR3: CAWNRDQETQYF. CDR3 bases: TGTGCCTGGAACAGGGACCAAGAGACCCAGTACTTC. Using reference TRBV30 and TRBJ2-5 for the parts outside the CDR3, the full variable domain is SQTIHQWPATLVQPVGSPLSLECTVEGTSNPNLYWYRQAAGRGLQLLFYSVGIGQISSEVPQNLSASRPQDRQFILSSKKLLLSDSGFYLCAWNRDQETQYFGPGTRLLVL.

V gene TRBV11-2 combines with J gene TRBJ1-4; TRBD1 aligns across 8 bases. The V gene end was trimmed by 2 bases and the J gene end by 8 bases; junction bases not matched to a gene: 19. The CDR3 has 19 amino acids. Germline V gene sequence: CDR1 SGHAT, CDR2 FQNNGV. The DNA for the CDR3 is TGTGCCAGCAGCTTACTATTCGGGACAGGCACCACGGTTGAAGAAAAACTGTTTTTT. Translation: CASSLLFGTGTTVEEKLFF.

This rearrangement joins TRBV5-1 to TRBJ2-1, with TRBD1 as a possible D gene (6 bases). The V and J ends lost 3 bases and 0 bases respectively, with 16 bases between them. The germline V gene encodes CDR1 SGHRS and CDR2 YFSETQ. The CDR3 is 17 residues long. DNA of the CDR3: TGCGCCAGCAGCTGGGGTGGGGGCCCCAGCTCCTACAATGAGCAGTTCTTC. Its protein is CASSWGGGPSSYNEQFF.

This clone has at least ten counts. This CDR3 reads CASSDGDYGYTF. The DNA for the CDR3 is TGTGCCAGCAGTGATGGCGATTATGGCTACACCTTC. The rearrangement links TRBV2 to TRBJ1-2; D remains ambiguous. Germline CDR1 and CDR2: SNHLY and FYNNEI. The CDR3 sequence is 12 residues long. V lost 3 bases and J lost 5, with 7 bases in between. The complete variable domain, with remaining parts taken from reference TRBV2 and TRBJ1-2, reads EPEVTQTPSHQVTQMGQEVILRCVPISNHLYFYWYRQILGQKVEFLVSFYNNEISEKSEIFDDQFSVERPDGSNFTLKIRSTKLEDSAMYFCASSDGDYGYTFGSGTRLTVV.